These 28 T cell receptor beta chains were all obtained from the same sample, sequenced in a study of T cell responses to AZD1222 COVID-19 vaccine. The data were produced by immunoSEQ multiplex PCR, yet TCRdb's version contains in-frame clones alone and is incomplete. The data show 150,000 to 200,000 clones, 88% seen once. The sample here was peripheral blood, taken on day 0 of AZD1222 vaccination. The receptors come from an adult in good health.

The V call is TRBV7-8, the J call TRBJ1-1; 10 nucleotides match TRBD1. In germline, CDR1 is SGHVS, CDR2 FQNEAQ. With 0 bases clipped from V and 2 bases from J, the junction kept 12 bases outside the gene matches. CDR3 length: 19 residues. Written as DNA, the CDR3 is TGTGCCAGCAGCTTAGCGCTACGTCAGGGACAGGGGAAAAACACTGAAGCTTTCTTT. Translated: CASSLALRQGQGKNTEAFF.

The V call is TRBV27, the J call TRBJ1-1; D is possibly TRBD1 (6 bases). CDR1 MNHEY and CDR2 SMNVEV come from the germline V gene (reference sequence). The ends were cut back, 0 bases at V and 4 bases at J, with 9 bases in the middle. CDR3 length: 14 residues. CDR3 sequence (DNA): TGTGCCAGCAGTTTATCGGGGGCGGTCACTGAAGCTTTCTTT. Protein product: CASSLSGAVTEAFF.

This sequence joins TRBV6-1 and TRBJ1-6; no clear D gene. The CDR3 contains 16 residues. Germline V gene data show CDR1 as MNHNS and CDR2 as SASEGT. Trimming removed 4 bases at V and 0 bases at J, with 10 bases between. CDR3 nucleotide sequence: TGTGCCAGCAGTGTTTTTTCAAGCTCCTATAATTCACCCCTCCACTTT. It codes for CASSVFSSSYNSPLHF.

This clone has at least ten counts. This chain connects TRBV2 to TRBJ2-7; D is possibly TRBD2 (7 bases). CDR1 and CDR2 from the germline V gene are SNHLY and FYNNEI. The CDR3 extends over 15 amino acids. V was shortened by 6 bases and J by 0 bases, with 15 bases between the two germline ends. Written as DNA, the CDR3 is TGTGCCAGCAGGGGAGGGACACTACCCTCCTACGAGCAGTACTTC. Translation gives CASRGGTLPSYEQYF.

A few counts support this clone. This chain connects TRBV5-1 to TRBJ1-1; 8 bases are shared with TRBD1. V trimming: 2 bases; J trimming: 7 bases; junction bases outside the gene matches: 7. Germline V gene lookup returns CDR1 SGHRS and CDR2 YFSETQ. This CDR3 region has 14 residues. The CDR3 DNA is TGCGCCAGCAGCTTAAGGGACAGGTCGGTTGAAGCTTTCTTT. Protein product: CASSLRDRSVEAFF. Full variable domain (missing parts from reference TRBV5-1 and TRBJ1-1): KAGVTQTPRYLIKTRGQQVTLSCSPISGHRSVSWYQQTPGQGLQFLFEYFSETQRNKGNFPGRFSGRQFSNSRSEMNVSTLELGDSALYLCASSLRDRSVEAFFGQGTRLTVV.

J is TRBJ2-7 and V is TRBV14, with D possibly matching TRBD1 (5 bases). The CDR3 extends over 15 amino acids. Germline CDR1 reads SGHDN; CDR2 reads FVKESK. Trimming took off 0 bases at V and 5 bases at J, with 14 bases between the two ends. As DNA, the CDR3 is TGTGCCAGCAGCCAAGATAGGGGATCAGTGGACGAGCAGTACTTC. This sequence encodes CASSQDRGSVDEQYF.

The rearrangement links TRBV6-5 to TRBJ2-7; TRBD1 might be the D (5 bases). Germline V lookup: CDR1 MNHEY, CDR2 SVGAGI. V was pared by 8 bases and J by 5 bases, with 13 bases between. The CDR3 loop spans 12 amino acids. As DNA, the CDR3 is TGTGCCAGCTGGGGCTTAAGCCACGAGCAGTACTTC. It encodes CASWGLSHEQYF.

The CDR3 reads CASSWGTGDSEQFF. As DNA, the CDR3 is TGCGCCAGCAGCTGGGGGACAGGGGATAGTGAGCAGTTCTTC. The chain recombines TRBV5-1 with TRBJ2-1; 10 nucleotides align to TRBD1. V lost 3 bases, J lost 9 bases, and 6 bases stayed unmatched. This CDR3 spans 14 amino acids. Per germline, CDR1 SGHRS and CDR2 YFSETQ.

The chain joins TRBV9 to TRBJ1-4; 10 nucleotides agree with TRBD1. The ends lost 3 bases at V and 1 base at J; junction bases unmatched: 6. CDR3 length: 17 residues. The germline V gene encodes CDR1 SGDLS and CDR2 YYNGEE. The CDR3 here is CASSARQGALTNEKLFF. CDR3 DNA sequence: TGTGCCAGCAGCGCCCGACAGGGGGCTCTAACTAATGAAAAACTGTTTTTT.

The chain joins TRBV7-2 to TRBJ1-1; D is uncertain. This CDR3 has 13 amino acids. Trimming pared 5 bases from V and 0 bases from J, leaving 7 bases between. The germline V gene has CDR1 SGHTA and CDR2 FQGNSA. CDR3 nucleotide sequence: TGTGCCAGCAGCCGCCAATTGAACACTGAAGCTTTCTTT. It translates to CASSRQLNTEAFF.

The rearrangement links TRBV6-2 or TRBV6-3 to TRBJ2-3; D uncertain. Per the germline V gene, CDR1 is MNHEY and CDR2 is SVGEGT. V was trimmed by 2 bases and J by 5 bases, leaving 11 bases between them. This CDR3 is built from 14 residues. The CDR3 nucleotides read TGTGCCAGCAGTTACATAGGGTCAGGAGATACGCAGTATTTT. Translating gives CASSYIGSGDTQYF.

The gene calls are TRBV15 and TRBJ1-3; possible D gene TRBD1, 5 bases. The CDR3 contains 19 residues. CDR1 and CDR2 from the germline V gene are LNHNV and YYDKDF (reference sequence). V was cut by 1 base and J by 3 bases, with 22 bases left in between. The CDR3 is CATSRVGWSAGSNGNTIYF. DNA of the CDR3: TGTGCCACCAGCAGAGTTGGGTGGTCGGCAGGGAGCAATGGAAACACCATATATTTT.

The V and J genes are TRBV28 and TRBJ2-7, with D uncertain. CDR3 length: 11 amino acids. V lost 8 bases and J lost 8, with 13 bases in between. Per germline, CDR1 MDHEN and CDR2 SYDVKM. CDR3 bases: TGTGCCAGCTCGTCTCCGGGCAAGCAGTACTTC. Its protein is CASSSPGKQYF.

Remarks on this clone: Other DNA variants within this sample encode the same CDR3. The chain is built from TRBV5-1 and TRBJ1-4; TRBD1 aligns across 7 bases. J was trimmed by 7 bases and V by 0 bases; bases with no gene match: 3. CDR1 and CDR2 (germline): SGHRS, YFSETQ. This CDR3 contains 14 residues. The chain's CDR3 is CASSLGQGSEKLFF. CDR3 nucleotide sequence: TGCGCCAGCAGCTTGGGACAGGGAAGTGAAAAACTGTTTTTT.

The chain carries TRBV19 and TRBJ1-1, with D uncertain. The CDR3 consists of 11 residues. The germline V gene has CDR1 LNHDA and CDR2 SQIVND (reference sequence). V lost 8 bases to trimming and J lost 7 bases, with 11 bases between them. The DNA for the CDR3 is TGTGCCAGTCAGGTCGGGATTGAAGCTTTCTTT. Encoded protein: CASQVGIEAFF.

The sample holds a few counts of this clone. V is TRBV28 and J is TRBJ1-2, with TRBD1 matching 12 bases. The germline gives CDR1 MDHEN, CDR2 SYDVKM. This CDR3 region has 16 residues. The V and J ends lost 5 bases and 4 bases, in that order; junction bases with no gene match: 8. The CDR3 reads CASSRDRGRIGYGYTF. CDR3 DNA: TGTGCCAGCAGTAGGGACAGGGGGCGGATCGGCTATGGCTACACCTTC.

In its sample, this clone was seen a few times. This chain uses TRBV7-2 with TRBJ1-1, with D unclear. The germline V and J ends were trimmed by 1 base and 8 bases, with 11 bases remaining between them. The germline V gene has CDR1 SGHTA and CDR2 FQGNSA. The CDR3 runs 13 residues. CDR3 region: CASSLESWGEAFF. CDR3 nucleotide sequence: TGTGCCAGCAGCTTAGAGTCTTGGGGAGAAGCTTTCTTT.

The chain links TRBV7-9 to TRBJ2-2; TRBD2 is a possible D gene (5 bases). V was cut by 2 bases and J by 0 bases, with 16 bases left in between. Germline V gives CDR1 SEHNR, CDR2 FQNEAQ (reference sequence). The CDR3 is made up of 18 amino acids. Written as DNA, the CDR3 is TGTGCCAGCAGCTTATTCGGCTTTGGTAGCGCGAACACCGGGGAGCTGTTTTTT. It encodes CASSLFGFGSANTGELFF.

The chain uses TRBV11-3 and TRBJ2-1, with D possibly called TRBD1 or TRBD2 (5 bases each). This CDR3 comprises 13 residues. Per germline, CDR1 SGHNT and CDR2 YENEEA. Trimming left V 4 bases short and J 11 bases short, with 15 bases between. As DNA, the CDR3 is TGTGCCAGCAGCTCCGGGACCGAAAATAAGCAGTTCTTC. This gives the protein CASSSGTENKQFF. Looking up the rest from reference TRBV11-3 and TRBJ2-1 gives the full variable domain: EAGVVQSPRYKIIEKKQPVAFWCNPISGHNTLYWYLQNLGQGPELLIRYENEEAVDDSQLPKDRFSAERLKGVDSTLKIQPAELGDSAVYLCASSSGTENKQFFGPGTRLTVL.

This chain connects TRBV3-1 (or the pseudogene TRBV3-2) to TRBJ2-7, with TRBD2 as a possible D gene (5 bases). Trimming stripped 0 bases from V and 2 bases from J, with 17 bases between. CDR3 length equals 17 residues. The germline V gene has CDR1 LGHDT and CDR2 YNNKEL (reference sequence). The DNA for the CDR3 is TGTGCCAGCAGCCAAGACGGGAACTCCGCGAAAGCCTACGAGCAGTACTTC. Its protein is CASSQDGNSAKAYEQYF.

The chain combines TRBV3-1 (or the pseudogene TRBV3-2) with TRBJ1-1; weak D call: TRBD1 (5 bases). Trimming shortened V by 4 bases and J by 3 bases, and 9 bases separated the two germline ends. This CDR3 is built from 13 residues. Germline CDR1 LGHDT, CDR2 YNNKEL (reference sequence). This chain's CDR3 is CASSRVGDTEAFF. CDR3 nucleotides: TGTGCCAGCAGCCGTGTGGGGGACACTGAAGCTTTCTTT.

This chain links TRBV4-3 with TRBJ1-3; D is unresolved. Per the germline V gene, CDR1 is LGHNA and CDR2 is YSLEER. The V gene lost 4 bases and the J gene lost 4 bases, with 14 bases spanning the gap. The CDR3 contains 15 residues. The chain's CDR3 is CASSPDISSGNTIYF. The CDR3, as DNA: TGCGCCAGCAGCCCCGACATCAGTTCGGGAAACACCATATATTTT.

The rearrangement links TRBV4-3 to TRBJ2-3, with D possibly being TRBD2 (5 bases). The CDR3 is 15 amino acids. Trimming cost V 6 bases and J 0 bases, with 13 bases left between them. Looked up from germline, CDR1 is LGHNA and CDR2 is YSLEER. The CDR3 sequence is CASSPTGLSTDTQYF. The CDR3 region has the DNA TGCGCCAGCAGTCCCACGGGGTTAAGCACAGATACGCAGTATTTT.

The chain uses TRBV6-1 and TRBJ1-2; D might be TRBD1 (5 bases). CDR3 size: 13 residues. CDR1 is MNHNS, CDR2 SASEGT, per germline. Trimming shortened V by 2 bases and J by 2 bases, and 6 bases separated the two germline ends. For the CDR3, the DNA is TGTGCCAGCAGTGAACAGGGCAACTATGGCTACACCTTC. Amino acids: CASSEQGNYGYTF.

The rearrangement joins TRBV28 to TRBJ2-1, with D possibly TRBD2 on 5 matching bases. The V gene lost 5 bases and the J gene lost 0 bases, with 14 bases spanning the gap. CDR1 MDHEN and CDR2 SYDVKM come from the germline V gene. The CDR3 extends over 16 amino acids. The CDR3 here is CASSTQLVSSYNEQFF. The CDR3 nucleotides are TGTGCCAGCAGTACCCAACTAGTTAGCTCCTACAATGAGCAGTTCTTC.

The CDR3 protein is CASSVGGAQVTGELFF. In nucleotides, the CDR3 is TGTGCCAGCAGCGTAGGAGGGGCGCAGGTCACCGGGGAGCTGTTTTTT. The genes are TRBV9 and TRBJ2-2; tentatively, D is TRBD1 or TRBD2 (5 bases each). This CDR3 has 16 residues. In germline, CDR1 is SGDLS, CDR2 YYNGEE. V lost 0 bases, J lost 4 bases, and 13 bases lay in between.

The rearrangement links TRBV2 to TRBJ2-7; D might be TRBD1 (6 bases). This CDR3 has 15 amino acids. V lost 5 bases, J lost 6 bases, and 20 bases lay in between. From germline, CDR1 is SNHLY and CDR2 FYNNEI. The CDR3 sequence: CASSLGGTATREQYF. In DNA form, the CDR3 reads TGTGCCAGCAGTCTTGGGGGCACGGCGACCCGCGAGCAGTACTTC.

The chain has TRBV4-1 and TRBJ2-3; D is tentatively TRBD1 or TRBD2 (8 bases each). This CDR3 is built from 17 residues. V was clipped by 0 bases and J by 0 bases, with 13 bases between them. CDR1 and CDR2 (germline): MGHRA, YSYEKL. The chain's CDR3 is CASSQDSGTGSTDTQYF. The CDR3 bases are TGCGCCAGCAGCCAAGATAGCGGGACAGGAAGCACAGATACGCAGTATTTT.